The 21 T cell receptor beta chains below were found in one sample sequenced in a study of PD-1 blockade in classical Hodgkin lymphoma. In every patient, relapse followed autologous stem cell transplantation, while exposure to brentuximab vedotin differed. The protocol was immunoSEQ multiplex PCR, while the TCRdb copy is restricted to in-frame clones and leaves out a portion. The top ten clones hold roughly 7.6% of a sample with more than 15,000 clones, approximately 69% of them seen once. The input for sequencing was peripheral blood mononuclear cells (PBMCs), taken before the second cycle of nivolumab. All receptors derive from a human donor with classical Hodgkin lymphoma.

This sequence joins TRBV27 and TRBJ1-1, with a tentative D call TRBD1 (6 bases). Germline V gene sequence: CDR1 MNHEY, CDR2 SMNVEV (reference sequence). V lost 2 bases, J lost 5 bases, and 30 bases lay in between. CDR3 size: 20 residues. CDR3 amino acids: CASSLTPQGINRARGTEAFF. The CDR3 bases are TGTGCCAGCAGTTTAACCCCGCAGGGGATTAACAGGGCGAGAGGTACTGAAGCTTTCTTT.

The DNA for the CDR3 is TGTGCCAGCAGCCCGAGGGACTATGGCTACACCTTC. Its protein is CASSPRDYGYTF. The V call is TRBV7-9, the J call TRBJ1-2; unclear D gene. Germline V CDR1 and CDR2: SEHNR, FQNEAQ (reference sequence). This CDR3 contains 12 residues. The ends were cut back, 5 bases at V and 3 bases at J, with 7 bases in the middle.

CDR3 region: CASSLRLAGYNEQFF. CDR3 coding DNA: TGCGCCAGCAGCTTGAGACTAGCGGGATACAATGAGCAGTTCTTC. The chain couples TRBV5-1 to TRBJ2-1; 11 positions match TRBD2. Unmatched junction bases numbered 1, after V lost 1 base and J lost 4 bases. Germline CDR1 reads SGHRS; CDR2 reads YFSETQ. There are 15 residues in the CDR3.

This chain joins TRBV28 and TRBJ2-1; 10 bases match TRBD2. This CDR3 region has 16 residues. The V gene end was trimmed by 6 bases and the J gene end by 4 bases; junction bases not matched to a gene: 9. CDR1 and CDR2 from the germline V gene are MDHEN and SYDVKM. The CDR3 sequence is CASSPTGTSVYNEQFF. CDR3 nucleotides: TGTGCCAGCAGCCCAACCGGGACTAGCGTTTACAATGAGCAGTTCTTC.

This clone has a handful of counts. The V gene is TRBV28, the J gene TRBJ1-1; 9 positions agree with TRBD1. The CDR3 loop spans 15 amino acids. The V gene end was trimmed by 3 bases and the J gene end by 4 bases; junction bases not matched to a gene: 6. CDR1 and CDR2 (germline): MDHEN, SYDVKM. Here the CDR3 reads CASSFGTGGITEAFF. The CDR3 region has the DNA TGTGCCAGCAGTTTTGGAACAGGGGGCATCACTGAAGCTTTCTTT.

The chain employs TRBV28 and TRBJ1-4; 9 bases match TRBD1. The CDR3 has 15 amino acids. Germline-derived CDR1 and CDR2 are MDHEN and SYDVKM. The J segment lost 6 bases and the V segment lost 4 bases, leaving 6 bases of the junction unmatched. The CDR3 DNA sequence: TGTGCCAGCAGTTCCCGGACAGGGGAAGATGAAAAACTGTTTTTT. Its protein is CASSSRTGEDEKLFF.

This rearrangement joins TRBV18 to TRBJ1-6, with a possible D match to TRBD1 (5 bases). The CDR3 runs to 15 residues. CDR1 is KGHSH, CDR2 LQKENI, per germline. Trimming stripped 1 base from V and 7 bases from J, with 11 bases between. The CDR3 nucleotides read TGTGCCAGCTCACCACGGGGGACCGAGAATTCACCCCTCCACTTT. It translates to CASSPRGTENSPLHF.

By frequency in the sample, this clone is medium-sized (0.01 to 0.1%). The V gene is TRBV7-9, the J gene TRBJ2-1, with 9 bases identical to TRBD2. V trimming: 3 bases; J trimming: 9 bases; junction bases outside the gene matches: 9. CDR1 is SEHNR and CDR2 is FQNEAQ in the germline V gene (reference sequence). There are 15 residues in the CDR3. The CDR3 region is CASSFLPAGGGEQFF. CDR3 DNA: TGTGCCAGCAGCTTTCTGCCAGCGGGAGGCGGTGAGCAGTTCTTC.

J is TRBJ2-3 and V is TRBV5-1; the match to TRBD1 covers 8 bases. Germline loops: CDR1 SGHRS, CDR2 YFSETQ. The CDR3 totals 15 residues. The trim removed 5 bases at V and 2 bases at J, leaving 7 bases unmatched. The CDR3 DNA reads TGCGCCAGCAGTTCCGGACAGGGTTACACAGATACGCAGTATTTT. Translation: CASSSGQGYTDTQYF.

Only a few counts were recorded for this clone. This chain joins TRBV6-1 and TRBJ2-7, with 9 positions matching TRBD1. V gave up 1 base and J gave up 2 bases; unmatched junction bases: 6. This CDR3 is 16 amino acids long. CDR1 is MNHNS, CDR2 SASEGT, per germline. The CDR3 protein is CASSEVTGGFTYEQYF. For the CDR3, the DNA is TGTGCCAGCAGTGAAGTGACAGGGGGTTTTACCTACGAGCAGTACTTC.

The genes are TRBV6-6 and TRBJ2-4, with no clear D. This CDR3 is built from 12 residues. V lost 6 bases and J 4 bases, leaving 7 bases between the germline ends. CDR1 MNHNY and CDR2 SVGAGI come from the germline V gene (reference sequence). The CDR3 sequence is CASSWNKNIQYF. CDR3 bases: TGTGCCAGCAGCTGGAATAAAAACATTCAGTACTTC.

The chain is built from TRBV4-1 and TRBJ2-7, with 11 bases matching TRBD1. V trimming: 1 base; J trimming: 0 bases; junction bases outside the gene matches: 11. This CDR3 region has 19 residues. Germline CDR1 reads MGHRA; CDR2 reads YSYEKL. The CDR3 reads CASSQGVFFGTGGSYEQYF. The CDR3 region has the DNA TGCGCCAGCAGCCAAGGTGTCTTTTTTGGGACAGGGGGCTCCTACGAGCAGTACTTC.

This rearrangement joins TRBV29-1 to TRBJ2-1, with TRBD2 as a possible D gene (5 bases). The V end lost 1 base, the J end lost 4 bases, and 14 bases lay between the germline ends. The CDR3 is 15 amino acids. From germline, CDR1 is SQVTM and CDR2 ANQGSEA. The CDR3 loop reads CSVEGVAPTYNEQFF. Here the CDR3 DNA reads TGCAGCGTTGAAGGGGTAGCGCCCACATACAATGAGCAGTTCTTC.

The chain is built from TRBV10-3 and TRBJ1-1; D call uncertain. Trimming pared 2 bases from V and 11 bases from J, leaving 12 bases between. The germline gives CDR1 ENHRY, CDR2 SYGVKD. The CDR3 totals 12 residues. As DNA, the CDR3 is TGTGCCATCAGTGAGGAGGGTTGGGTTGCTTTCTTT. Translating gives CAISEEGWVAFF.

This rearrangement joins TRBV27 to TRBJ2-7; 7 bases align to TRBD2. The CDR3 runs to 13 residues. CDR1 and CDR2 from the germline V gene are MNHEY and SMNVEV (reference sequence). Trimming removed 4 bases from V and 2 bases from J; junction bases left unmatched: 2. The CDR3, as DNA: TGTGCCAGCAGTTCTCTAGCGGCCTACGAGCAGTACTTC. Translation: CASSSLAAYEQYF.

The chain is built from TRBV28 and TRBJ2-1; TRBD2 matches at 7 bases. Per germline, CDR1 MDHEN and CDR2 SYDVKM. V lost 9 bases to trimming and J lost 4 bases; unmatched junction nucleotides: 9. The CDR3 runs to 14 residues. The CDR3, as DNA: TGTGCCAGTCGAAAAATCGGGGGGTACAATGAGCAGTTCTTC. This sequence encodes CASRKIGGYNEQFF. Filled out from reference TRBV28 and TRBJ2-1, the complete variable domain reads DVKVTQSSRYLVKRTGEKVFLECVQDMDHENMFWYRQDPGLGLRLIYFSYDVKMKEKGDIPEGYSVSREKKERFSLILESASTNQTSMYLCASRKIGGYNEQFFGPGTRLTVL.

The chain carries TRBV19 and TRBJ2-7; D is ambiguous. CDR3 length: 12 amino acids. Germline CDR1 and CDR2: LNHDA and SQIVND (reference sequence). V shed 5 bases and J shed 2 bases, with 7 bases lying between them. The CDR3 DNA sequence: TGTGCCAGTAGTTCGGCAACCTACGAGCAGTACTTC. Its translation: CASSSATYEQYF.

The V call is TRBV6-5, the J call TRBJ2-3; TRBD2 matches at 9 bases. Germline-derived CDR1 and CDR2 are MNHEY and SVGAGI. J lost 2 bases, V lost 4 bases, and 4 bases had no gene match. This CDR3 spans 15 amino acids. CDR3 DNA sequence: TGTGCCAGCAGTTCCAGACTAGCGGCCACAGATACGCAGTATTTT. Translating gives CASSSRLAATDTQYF.

This clone was observed a single time. V usage is TRBV9 and J usage is TRBJ2-5, with a weak D call TRBD2 (6 bases). Germline loops: CDR1 SGDLS, CDR2 YYNGEE. V was cut by 2 bases and J by 4 bases, with 21 bases left in between. CDR3 length equals 17 residues. CDR3 region: CASSVGWRDRGVETQYF. CDR3 bases: TGTGCCAGCAGCGTCGGCTGGCGGGACCGCGGGGTAGAGACCCAGTACTTC.

Judged by abundance, this clone is medium-sized. The chain has TRBV6-5 and TRBJ1-5; TRBD1 aligns across 11 bases. V gave up 6 bases and J gave up 7 bases; unmatched junction bases: 8. The CDR3 sequence is 15 residues long. Germline CDR1 is MNHEY and CDR2 is SVGAGI. The CDR3 sequence is CASSYAGTGGQPQHF. The CDR3 nucleotides are TGTGCCAGCAGCTATGCCGGGACAGGGGGGCAGCCCCAGCATTTT.

The chain links TRBV13 to TRBJ2-7; 13 bases align to TRBD2. Looked up from germline, CDR1 is PRHDT and CDR2 is FYEKMQ (reference sequence). The V and J ends lost 5 bases and 2 bases, in that order; junction bases with no gene match: 3. The CDR3 is made up of 15 amino acids. This CDR3 is CASSSGTSGAYEQYF. The CDR3 DNA follows: TGTGCCAGCAGCAGCGGGACTAGCGGGGCCTACGAGCAGTACTTC.